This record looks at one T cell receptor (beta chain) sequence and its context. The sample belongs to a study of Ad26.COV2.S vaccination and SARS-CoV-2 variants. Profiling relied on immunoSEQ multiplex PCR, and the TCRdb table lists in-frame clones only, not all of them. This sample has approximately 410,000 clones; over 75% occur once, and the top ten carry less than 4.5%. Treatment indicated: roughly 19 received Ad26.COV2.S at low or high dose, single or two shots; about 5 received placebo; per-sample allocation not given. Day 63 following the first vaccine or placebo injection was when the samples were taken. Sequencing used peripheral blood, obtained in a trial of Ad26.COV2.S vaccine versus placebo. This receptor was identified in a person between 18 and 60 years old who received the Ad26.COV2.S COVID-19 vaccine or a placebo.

The CDR3 DNA reads TGTGCCTGGGCTTCTGGGGCCAACGTCCTGACTTTC. Protein product: CAWASGANVLTF. The rearrangement joins TRBV30 to TRBJ2-6; D not resolved. CDR1 and CDR2 (germline): GTSNPN, SVGIG (reference sequence). The V and J ends lost 5 bases and 1 base respectively, with 3 bases between them. The CDR3 has 12 residues.